The following is a T cell receptor (beta chain) sequence with its context. The repertoire was sequenced with immunoSEQ multiplex PCR; TCRdb's copy has only in-frame clones and lacks some. Altogether about 21,000 clones are present, 80% being singletons, with the ten largest covering 9.5% to 15%. The germline gives CDR1 MNHEY, CDR2 SMNVEV (reference sequence). The CDR3 has 15 amino acids. Germline trimming cut 6 bases from V and 6 bases from J; bases unmatched to any gene: 13. The sample is drawn from a study of blood T cell repertoires in COVID-19. Study in general: Acute and convalescent COVID-19 specimens originated in the United States, Italy and Spain.

The chain carries TRBV27 and TRBJ2-5; 7 bases fit TRBD2. The clonotype was recovered from a man aged 55 to 70 with active COVID-19. What was sequenced was peripheral blood. CDR3 sequence reads: CASSGLAVEGKTQYF. CDR3 in DNA: TGTGCCAGCAGCGGCCTAGCGGTGGAGGGGAAGACCCAGTACTTC.